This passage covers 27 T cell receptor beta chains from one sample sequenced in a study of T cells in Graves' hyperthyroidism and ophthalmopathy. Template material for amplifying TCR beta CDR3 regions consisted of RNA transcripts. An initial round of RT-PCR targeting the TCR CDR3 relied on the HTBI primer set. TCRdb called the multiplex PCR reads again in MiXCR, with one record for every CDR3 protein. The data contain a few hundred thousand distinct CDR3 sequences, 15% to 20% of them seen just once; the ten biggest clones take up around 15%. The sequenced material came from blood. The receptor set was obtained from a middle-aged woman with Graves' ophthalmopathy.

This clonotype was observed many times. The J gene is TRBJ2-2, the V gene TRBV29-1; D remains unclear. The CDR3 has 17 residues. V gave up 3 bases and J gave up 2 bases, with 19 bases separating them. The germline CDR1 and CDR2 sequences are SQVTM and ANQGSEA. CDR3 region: CSVELDPHGLNTGELFF. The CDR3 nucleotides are TGCAGCGTTGAGCTCGACCCACACGGGCTCAACACCGGGGAGCTGTTTTTT.

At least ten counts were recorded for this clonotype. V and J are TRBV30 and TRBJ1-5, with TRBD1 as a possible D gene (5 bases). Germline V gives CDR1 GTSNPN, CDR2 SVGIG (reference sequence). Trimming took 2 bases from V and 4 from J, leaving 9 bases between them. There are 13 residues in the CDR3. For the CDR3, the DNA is TGTGCCTGGAGTCACGGGGCGAATCAGCCCCAGCATTTT. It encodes CAWSHGANQPQHF.

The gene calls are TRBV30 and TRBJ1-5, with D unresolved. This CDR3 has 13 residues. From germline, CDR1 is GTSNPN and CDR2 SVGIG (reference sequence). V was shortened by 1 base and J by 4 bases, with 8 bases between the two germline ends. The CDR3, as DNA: TGTGCCTGGAGTGAGAGCTCGAATCAGCCCCAGCATTTT. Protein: CAWSESSNQPQHF.

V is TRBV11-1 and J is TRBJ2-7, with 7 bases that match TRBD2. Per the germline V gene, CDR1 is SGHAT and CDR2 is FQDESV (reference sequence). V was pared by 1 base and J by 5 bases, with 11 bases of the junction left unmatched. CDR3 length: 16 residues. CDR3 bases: TGTGCCAGCAGCTTAGTTGGGCAGGCGGGAGAAGACGAGCAGTACTTC. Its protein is CASSLVGQAGEDEQYF.

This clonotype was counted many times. The CDR3 spells CASSFDRNTEAFF. For the CDR3, the DNA is TGTGCCAGCAGTTTTGATAGAAACACTGAAGCTTTCTTT. The V call is TRBV12-3 or TRBV12-4, the J call TRBJ1-1; D is uncertain. The CDR3 covers 13 residues. V shed 3 bases and J shed 2 bases, with 7 bases lying between them.

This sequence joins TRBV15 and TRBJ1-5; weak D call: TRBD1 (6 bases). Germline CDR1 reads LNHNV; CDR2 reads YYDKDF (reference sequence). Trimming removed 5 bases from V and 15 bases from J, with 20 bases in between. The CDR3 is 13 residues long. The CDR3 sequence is CATSSTWRGVSHF. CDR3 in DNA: TGTGCCACCAGCTCCACCTGGAGGGGGGTCTCGCATTTT.

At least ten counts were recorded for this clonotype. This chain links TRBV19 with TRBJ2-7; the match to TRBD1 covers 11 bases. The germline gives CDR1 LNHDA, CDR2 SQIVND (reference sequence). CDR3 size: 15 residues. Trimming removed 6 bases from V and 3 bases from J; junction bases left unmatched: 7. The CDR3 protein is CASRGPGQGGYEQYF. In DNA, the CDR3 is TGTGCCAGTAGAGGGCCGGGACAGGGGGGCTACGAGCAGTACTTC.

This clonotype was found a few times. The CDR3 sequence: CASKPSLTANTDTQYF. In DNA form, the CDR3 reads TGTGCCAGCAAACCAAGTCTGACCGCAAACACAGATACGCAGTATTTT. V and J are TRBV4-2 and TRBJ2-3; D gene uncertain. Germline CDR1 is LGHNA and CDR2 is YNFKEQ. This CDR3 spans 16 amino acids. The V gene lost 7 bases and the J gene lost 2 bases, with 19 bases spanning the gap.

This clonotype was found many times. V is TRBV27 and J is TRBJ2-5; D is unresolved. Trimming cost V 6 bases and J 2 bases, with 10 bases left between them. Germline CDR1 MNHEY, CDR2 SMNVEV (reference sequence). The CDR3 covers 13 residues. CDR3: CASRPLGQETQYF. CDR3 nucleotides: TGTGCCAGCAGACCATTGGGGCAAGAGACCCAGTACTTC.

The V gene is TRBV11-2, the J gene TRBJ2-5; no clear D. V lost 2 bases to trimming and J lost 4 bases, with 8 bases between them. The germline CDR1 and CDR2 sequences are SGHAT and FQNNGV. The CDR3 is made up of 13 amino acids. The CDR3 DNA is TGTGCCAGCAGCTTAATCTTTGTAGAGACCCAGTACTTC. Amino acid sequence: CASSLIFVETQYF.

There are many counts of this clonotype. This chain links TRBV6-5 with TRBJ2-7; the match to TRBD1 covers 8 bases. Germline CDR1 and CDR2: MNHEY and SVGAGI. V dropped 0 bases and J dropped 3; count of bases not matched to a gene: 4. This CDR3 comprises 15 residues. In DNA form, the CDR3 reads TGTGCCAGCAGTTACTCCGGACAGGGAAACTACGAGCAGTACTTC. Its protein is CASSYSGQGNYEQYF.

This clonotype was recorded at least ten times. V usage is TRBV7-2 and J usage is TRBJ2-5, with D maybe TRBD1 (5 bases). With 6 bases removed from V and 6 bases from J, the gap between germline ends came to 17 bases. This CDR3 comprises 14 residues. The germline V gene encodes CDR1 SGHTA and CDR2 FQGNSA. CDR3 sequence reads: CASSFQGSGKTQYF. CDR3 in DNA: TGTGCCAGCAGTTTTCAGGGTAGTGGAAAGACCCAGTACTTC.

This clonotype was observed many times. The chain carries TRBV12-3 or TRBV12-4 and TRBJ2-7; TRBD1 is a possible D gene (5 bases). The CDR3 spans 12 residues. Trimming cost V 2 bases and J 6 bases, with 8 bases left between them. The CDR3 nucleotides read TGTGCCAGCAGTTTAATAGGGGCCGAGCAGTACTTC. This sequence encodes CASSLIGAEQYF.

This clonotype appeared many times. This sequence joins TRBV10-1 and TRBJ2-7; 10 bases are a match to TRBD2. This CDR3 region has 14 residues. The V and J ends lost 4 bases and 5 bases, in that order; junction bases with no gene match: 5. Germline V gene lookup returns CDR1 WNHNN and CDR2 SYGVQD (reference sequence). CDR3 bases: TGCGCCAGCAGTGGGGCTAGCGGGAGCCACGAGCAGTACTTC. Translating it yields CASSGASGSHEQYF.

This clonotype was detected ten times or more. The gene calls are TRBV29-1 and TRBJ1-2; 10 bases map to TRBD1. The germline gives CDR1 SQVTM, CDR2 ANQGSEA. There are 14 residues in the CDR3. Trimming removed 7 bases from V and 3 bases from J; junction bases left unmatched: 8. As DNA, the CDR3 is TGCAGCGCCAATAGCGGGACAGGGGACTATGGCTACACCTTC. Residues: CSANSGTGDYGYTF. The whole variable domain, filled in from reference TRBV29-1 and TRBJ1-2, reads SAVISQKPSRDICQRGTSLTIQCQVDSQVTMMFWYRQQPGQSLTLIATANQGSEATYESGFVIDKFPISRPNLTFSTLTVSNMSPEDSSIYLCSANSGTGDYGYTFGSGTRLTVV.

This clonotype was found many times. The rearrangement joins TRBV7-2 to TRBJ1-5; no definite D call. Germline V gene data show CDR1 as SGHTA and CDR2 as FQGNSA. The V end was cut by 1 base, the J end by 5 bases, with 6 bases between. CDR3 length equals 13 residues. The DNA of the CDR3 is TGTGCCAGCAGCTTAGACAACGATCAGCCCCAGCATTTT. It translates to CASSLDNDQPQHF.

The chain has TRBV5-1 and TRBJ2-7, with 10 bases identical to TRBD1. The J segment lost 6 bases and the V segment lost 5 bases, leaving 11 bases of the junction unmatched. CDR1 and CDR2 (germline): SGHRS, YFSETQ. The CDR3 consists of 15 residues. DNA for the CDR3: TGCGCCAGCAGTTTAGACAGGGGGCAGCGGTCCGAGCAGTACTTC. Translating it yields CASSLDRGQRSEQYF.

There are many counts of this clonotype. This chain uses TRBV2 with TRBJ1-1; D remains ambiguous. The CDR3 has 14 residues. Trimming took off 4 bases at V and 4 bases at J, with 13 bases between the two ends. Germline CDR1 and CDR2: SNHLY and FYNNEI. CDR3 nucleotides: TGTGCCAGCAGTGTGAAGGGTGGGAGCACTGAAGCTTTCTTT. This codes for CASSVKGGSTEAFF.

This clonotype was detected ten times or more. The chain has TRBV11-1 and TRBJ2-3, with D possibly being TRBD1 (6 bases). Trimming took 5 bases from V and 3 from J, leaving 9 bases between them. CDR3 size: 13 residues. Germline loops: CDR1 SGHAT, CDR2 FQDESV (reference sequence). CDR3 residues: CASSDTGTDTQYF. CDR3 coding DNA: TGTGCCAGCAGCGACACAGGGACAGATACGCAGTATTTT.

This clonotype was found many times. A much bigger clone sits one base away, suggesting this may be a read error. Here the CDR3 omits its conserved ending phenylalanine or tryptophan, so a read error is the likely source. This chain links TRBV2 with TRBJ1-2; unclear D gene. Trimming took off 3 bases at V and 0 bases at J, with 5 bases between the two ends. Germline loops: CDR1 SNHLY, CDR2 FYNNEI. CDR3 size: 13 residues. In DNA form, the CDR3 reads TGTGCCAGCAGTGACAGGTCTAACTATGGCTACACCCTC. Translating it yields CASSDRSNYGYTL.

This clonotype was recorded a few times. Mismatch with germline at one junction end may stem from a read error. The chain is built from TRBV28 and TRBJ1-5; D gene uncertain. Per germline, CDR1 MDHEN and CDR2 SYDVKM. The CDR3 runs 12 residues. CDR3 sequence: CASKGGNRPQHF. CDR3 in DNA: TGTGCCAGCAAGGGAGGAAATCGGCCCCAGCATTTT.

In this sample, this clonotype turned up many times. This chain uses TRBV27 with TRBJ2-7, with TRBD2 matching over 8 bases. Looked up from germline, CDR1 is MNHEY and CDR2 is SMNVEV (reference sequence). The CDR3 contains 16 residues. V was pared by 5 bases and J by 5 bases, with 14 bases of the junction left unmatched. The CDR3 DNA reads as TGTGCCAGCAGTCCCCTTGGTACGGGAGGGCCTCACGAGCAGTACTTC. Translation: CASSPLGTGGPHEQYF.

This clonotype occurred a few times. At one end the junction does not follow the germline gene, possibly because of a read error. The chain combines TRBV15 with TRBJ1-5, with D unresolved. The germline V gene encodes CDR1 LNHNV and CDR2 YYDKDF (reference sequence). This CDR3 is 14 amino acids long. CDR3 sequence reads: CATRDRISNQPQLF. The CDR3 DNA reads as TGTGCCACCAGGGATCGCATTAGCAATCAGCCCCAGCTTTTT. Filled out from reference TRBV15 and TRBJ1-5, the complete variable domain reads DAMVIQNPRYQVTQFGKPVTLSCSQTLNHNVMYWYQQKSSQAPKLLFHYYDKDFNNEADTPDNFQSRRPNTSFCFLDIRSPGLGDTAMYLCATRDRISNQPQLFGDGTRLSIL.

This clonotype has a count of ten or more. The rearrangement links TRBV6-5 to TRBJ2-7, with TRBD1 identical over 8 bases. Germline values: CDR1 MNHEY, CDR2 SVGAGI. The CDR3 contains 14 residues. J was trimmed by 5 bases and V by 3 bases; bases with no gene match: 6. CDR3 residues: CASSYSGGMNEQYF. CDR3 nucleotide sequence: TGTGCCAGCAGTTATTCAGGGGGCATGAACGAGCAGTACTTC.

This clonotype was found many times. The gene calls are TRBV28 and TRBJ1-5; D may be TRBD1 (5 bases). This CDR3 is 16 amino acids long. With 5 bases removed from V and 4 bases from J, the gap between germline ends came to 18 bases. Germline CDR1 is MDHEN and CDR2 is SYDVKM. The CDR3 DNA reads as TGTGCCAGCAGTCCCGACTCCGACAGAATTAATCAGCCCCAGCATTTT. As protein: CASSPDSDRINQPQHF. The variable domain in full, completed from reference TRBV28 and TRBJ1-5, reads DVKVTQSSRYLVKRTGEKVFLECVQDMDHENMFWYRQDPGLGLRLIYFSYDVKMKEKGDIPEGYSVSREKKERFSLILESASTNQTSMYLCASSPDSDRINQPQHFGDGTRLSIL.

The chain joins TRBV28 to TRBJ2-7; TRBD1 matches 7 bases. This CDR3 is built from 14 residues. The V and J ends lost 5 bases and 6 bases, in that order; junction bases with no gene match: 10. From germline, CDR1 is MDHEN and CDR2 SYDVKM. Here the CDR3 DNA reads TGTGCCAGCAGTCCAGGACAGGCGCCGGTCGAGCAGTACTTC. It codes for CASSPGQAPVEQYF.

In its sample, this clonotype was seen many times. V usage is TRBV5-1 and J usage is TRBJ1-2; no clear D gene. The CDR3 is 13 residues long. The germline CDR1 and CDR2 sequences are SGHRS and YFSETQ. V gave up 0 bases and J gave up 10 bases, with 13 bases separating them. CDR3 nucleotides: TGCGCCAGCAGCTTGGAGGGTATCAACCTCTACACCTTC. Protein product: CASSLEGINLYTF.